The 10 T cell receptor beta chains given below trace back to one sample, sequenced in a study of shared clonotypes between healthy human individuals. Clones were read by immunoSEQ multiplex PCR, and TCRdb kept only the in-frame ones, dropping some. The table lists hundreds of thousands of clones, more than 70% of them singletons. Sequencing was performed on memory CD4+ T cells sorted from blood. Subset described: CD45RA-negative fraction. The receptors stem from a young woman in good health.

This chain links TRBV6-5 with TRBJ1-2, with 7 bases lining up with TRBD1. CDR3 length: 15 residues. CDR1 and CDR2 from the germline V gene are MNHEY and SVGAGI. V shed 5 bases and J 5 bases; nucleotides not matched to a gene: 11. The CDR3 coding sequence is TGTGCCAGCAGTCGCATCGTGGGACAGTCTTATGGCTACACCTTC. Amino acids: CASSRIVGQSYGYTF.

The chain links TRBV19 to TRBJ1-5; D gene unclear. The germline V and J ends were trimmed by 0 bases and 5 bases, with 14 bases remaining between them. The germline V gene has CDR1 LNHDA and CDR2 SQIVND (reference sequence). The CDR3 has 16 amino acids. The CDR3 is CASSIDLPERDQPQHF. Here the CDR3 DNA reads TGTGCCAGTAGTATAGATCTGCCGGAGAGGGATCAGCCCCAGCATTTT.

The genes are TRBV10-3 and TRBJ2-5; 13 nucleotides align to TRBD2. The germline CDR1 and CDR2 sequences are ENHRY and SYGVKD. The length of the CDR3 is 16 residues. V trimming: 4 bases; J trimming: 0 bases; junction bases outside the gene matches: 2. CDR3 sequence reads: CAISGGLAGHQETQYF. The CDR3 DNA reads TGTGCCATCAGTGGGGGACTAGCGGGGCACCAAGAGACCCAGTACTTC.

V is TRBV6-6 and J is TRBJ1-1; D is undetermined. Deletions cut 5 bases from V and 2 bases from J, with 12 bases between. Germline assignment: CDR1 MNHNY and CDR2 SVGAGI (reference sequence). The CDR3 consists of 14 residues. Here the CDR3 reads CASSMTTGNTEAFF. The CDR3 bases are TGTGCCAGCAGTATGACGACGGGCAACACTGAAGCTTTCTTT.

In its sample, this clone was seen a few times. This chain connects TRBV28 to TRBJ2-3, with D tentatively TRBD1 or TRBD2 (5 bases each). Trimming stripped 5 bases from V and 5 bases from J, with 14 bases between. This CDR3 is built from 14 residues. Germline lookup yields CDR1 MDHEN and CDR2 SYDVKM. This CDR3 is CASSRNRDGDTQYF. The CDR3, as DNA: TGTGCCAGCAGTCGTAACCGGGACGGAGATACGCAGTATTTT.

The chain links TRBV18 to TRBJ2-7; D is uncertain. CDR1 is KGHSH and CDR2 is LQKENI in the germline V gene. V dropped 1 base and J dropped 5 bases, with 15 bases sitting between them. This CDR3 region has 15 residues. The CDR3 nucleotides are TGTGCCAGCTCACCACAGGGCTCGACGAGGAACGAGCAGTACTTC. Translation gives CASSPQGSTRNEQYF.

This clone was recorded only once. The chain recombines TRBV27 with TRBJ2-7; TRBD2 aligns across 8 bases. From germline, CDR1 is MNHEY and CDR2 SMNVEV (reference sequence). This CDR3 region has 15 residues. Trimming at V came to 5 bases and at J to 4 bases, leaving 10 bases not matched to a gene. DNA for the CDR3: TGTGCCAGCAGTCACCCCAGCGGGAGCGGTTACGAGCAGTACTTC. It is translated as CASSHPSGSGYEQYF.

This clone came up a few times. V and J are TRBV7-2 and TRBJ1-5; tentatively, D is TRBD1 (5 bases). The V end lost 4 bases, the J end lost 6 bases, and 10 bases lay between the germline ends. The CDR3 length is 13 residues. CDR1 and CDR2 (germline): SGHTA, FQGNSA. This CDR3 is CASSWRGAQPQHF. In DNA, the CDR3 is TGTGCCAGCAGCTGGAGGGGTGCTCAGCCCCAGCATTTT.

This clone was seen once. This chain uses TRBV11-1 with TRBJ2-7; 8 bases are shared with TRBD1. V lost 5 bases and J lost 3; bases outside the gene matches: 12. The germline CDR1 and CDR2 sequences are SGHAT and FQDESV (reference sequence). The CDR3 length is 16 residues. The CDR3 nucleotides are TGTGCCAGCAGCGTCGGACAGGGTATAACTTACTACGAGCAGTACTTC. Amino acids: CASSVGQGITYYEQYF.

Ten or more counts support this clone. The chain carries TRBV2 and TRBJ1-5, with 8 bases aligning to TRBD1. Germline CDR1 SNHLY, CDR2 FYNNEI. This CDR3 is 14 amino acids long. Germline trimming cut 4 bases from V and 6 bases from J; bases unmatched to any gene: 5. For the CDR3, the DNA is TGTGCCAGCAGTGTCTTACAGGGGGTTCAGCCCCAGCATTTT. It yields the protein CASSVLQGVQPQHF.